This TCR beta chain is drawn from a study of T cell responses to AZD1222 COVID-19 vaccine. Study results and limitations: Possibly, clonal diversity was underestimated; donors were largely white British and included more females. Sampled repertoires all dated from after the peak T cell response. At baseline, seropositivity was found in only 5 to 7 AZD1222 recipients.

Profiling relied on immunoSEQ multiplex PCR, and the TCRdb table lists in-frame clones only, not all of them. The table has under 200,000 clones, 90% seen once. As concerns this clone: The antigen remains unidentified.

The clonotype originates from an adult in good health. The sample in question was peripheral blood, obtained on day 0 of AZD1222 vaccination.

Here the CDR3 DNA reads TGCGCCAGCAGCCCATCTAGCGGGGGGGCCTTCACAGATACGCAGTATTTT. Translation gives CASSPSSGGAFTDTQYF. This rearrangement joins TRBV5-1 to TRBJ2-3, with TRBD2 identical over 12 bases. Germline loops: CDR1 SGHRS, CDR2 YFSETQ. The trim removed 4 bases at V and 2 bases at J, leaving 8 bases unmatched. The CDR3 has 17 residues.